What follows are 19 T cell receptor beta chains derived from one specimen sequenced in a study of blood T cell repertoires in COVID-19. Produced via immunoSEQ multiplex PCR; TCRdb's table is partial and in-frame only. The sample comprises about 40,000 clones, around 83% of which are singletons, and roughly 19% rests with the top ten. The sequenced sample was peripheral blood. These receptors were obtained from a man in his forties or fifties in a cohort sampled during active COVID-19.

This clone has only a few counts. V usage is TRBV5-6 and J usage is TRBJ1-2; 9 positions match TRBD1. The CDR3 is 16 residues long. The germline gives CDR1 SGHDT, CDR2 YYEEEE. The V segment lost 2 bases and the J segment 6 bases; nucleotides outside the gene matches: 11. The CDR3 region is CASSFLGDRVLDGYTF. The CDR3 DNA is TGTGCCAGCAGCTTCCTTGGGGACAGGGTGTTGGATGGCTACACCTTC. Drawing the rest from reference TRBV5-6 and TRBJ1-2, the complete variable domain is DAGVTQSPTHLIKTRGQQVTLRCSPKSGHDTVSWYQQALGQGPQFIFQYYEEEERQRGNFPDRFSGHQFPNYSSELNVNALLLGDSALYLCASSFLGDRVLDGYTFGSGTRLTVV.

The rearrangement links TRBV19 to TRBJ2-5; the D is unclear. V lost 3 bases, J lost 5 bases, and 10 bases lay in between. This CDR3 is built from 13 residues. Germline assignment: CDR1 LNHDA and CDR2 SQIVND (reference sequence). The CDR3 DNA reads as TGTGCCAGTAGTATCGGGTCGCTCGAGACCCAGTACTTC. Protein: CASSIGSLETQYF.

The chain employs TRBV10-1 and TRBJ2-3; 9 bases match TRBD2. J lost 2 bases, V lost 3 bases, and 9 bases had no gene match. Germline CDR1 and CDR2: WNHNN and SYGVQD (reference sequence). The CDR3 is made up of 17 amino acids. The CDR3 loop reads CASSDPGVAGATDTQYF. In DNA, the CDR3 is TGCGCCAGCAGTGACCCCGGGGTAGCGGGGGCCACAGATACGCAGTATTTT.

The J gene is TRBJ2-3, the V gene TRBV24-1; 11 bases agree with TRBD2. Germline V gene data show CDR1 as KGHDR and CDR2 as SFDVKD. J gave up 1 base and V 5 bases, and 13 bases lay outside the gene matches. This CDR3 is 19 amino acids long. The CDR3 is CATSASVLAGDSRTDTQYF. DNA for the CDR3: TGTGCCACCAGTGCCTCCGTACTAGCGGGGGACTCCCGCACAGATACGCAGTATTTT.

The genes are TRBV7-2 and TRBJ1-2, with TRBD1 as a possible D gene (6 bases). With 2 bases removed from V and 4 bases from J, the gap between germline ends came to 17 bases. This CDR3 contains 16 residues. Germline V CDR1 and CDR2: SGHTA, FQGNSA. The CDR3 sequence is CASSLKGEPAIYGYTF. The CDR3 DNA reads as TGTGCCAGCAGCTTAAAGGGGGAGCCGGCGATCTATGGCTACACCTTC.

J is TRBJ2-7 and V is TRBV27; 13 bases are shared with TRBD2. This CDR3 contains 15 residues. In germline, CDR1 is MNHEY, CDR2 SMNVEV (reference sequence). V trimming: 5 bases; J trimming: 3 bases; junction bases outside the gene matches: 4. DNA for the CDR3: TGTGCCAGCAGTCCGAGGACTAGCGGGGGCTACGAGCAGTACTTC. Protein: CASSPRTSGGYEQYF.

Note on this clone: One end of the junction fails to match germline, which may point to a read error. The rearrangement joins TRBV7-7 to TRBJ2-1; the D gene is possibly TRBD2 (5 bases). The germline V gene has CDR1 SSHAT and CDR2 FNYEAQ (reference sequence). The CDR3 consists of 15 residues. The CDR3 sequence: CASSLRTGSYNEQFF. DNA of the CDR3: TGTGCTAGCAGCTTAAGGACTGGCTCCTACAATGAGCAGTTCTTC.

The V call is TRBV19, the J call TRBJ1-2; no clear D. V dropped 5 bases and J dropped 1 base, with 11 bases sitting between them. Germline-derived CDR1 and CDR2 are LNHDA and SQIVND (reference sequence). CDR3 size: 14 residues. This CDR3 reads CASSLASGNYGYTF. CDR3 DNA sequence: TGTGCCAGTAGTCTAGCATCGGGTAACTATGGCTACACCTTC.

The J gene is TRBJ2-3, the V gene TRBV9, with 7 bases aligning to TRBD2. CDR3 length equals 16 residues. Losses at the gene ends were 4 bases for V and 2 bases for J; bases not matched to a gene: 10. The germline gives CDR1 SGDLS, CDR2 YYNGEE. The CDR3 protein is CASSLPSGVPTDTQYF. The CDR3 DNA reads as TGTGCCAGCAGCCTACCTAGCGGAGTCCCCACAGATACGCAGTATTTT.

The V gene is TRBV19, the J gene TRBJ1-2; possible D gene TRBD1, 6 bases. V lost 5 bases and J lost 4, with 14 bases in between. Germline assignment: CDR1 LNHDA and CDR2 SQIVND (reference sequence). This CDR3 has 14 amino acids. The CDR3 sequence is CASSRTGLGYGYTF. The DNA of the CDR3 is TGTGCCAGTAGTCGAACAGGGCTTGGCTATGGCTACACCTTC.

The gene calls are TRBV6-1 and TRBJ2-7, with a possible D match to TRBD1 (5 bases). Germline loops: CDR1 MNHNS, CDR2 SASEGT. This CDR3 contains 16 residues. V shed 2 bases and J shed 0 bases, with 14 bases lying between them. The CDR3 nucleotides are TGTGCCAGCAGTGAAATGGGGCAGGGCTTCTCCTACGAGCAGTACTTC. It specifies CASSEMGQGFSYEQYF.

This chain connects TRBV3-1 (or the pseudogene TRBV3-2) to TRBJ1-6; 8 bases line up with TRBD1. With 6 bases clipped from V and 11 bases from J, the junction kept 9 bases outside the gene matches. The CDR3 consists of 14 residues. The germline gives CDR1 LGHDT, CDR2 YNNKEL (reference sequence). This chain's CDR3 is CASRTMTGVPPLHF. CDR3 in DNA: TGTGCCAGCAGGACTATGACAGGGGTTCCACCCCTCCACTTT.

This sequence joins TRBV6-5 and TRBJ1-1, with D tentatively TRBD1 (5 bases). V gave up 6 bases and J gave up 2 bases, with 10 bases separating them. CDR3 length: 13 residues. Germline lookup yields CDR1 MNHEY and CDR2 SVGAGI. CDR3 coding DNA: TGTGCCAGCAGAGAGGGACTAAACACTGAAGCTTTCTTT. Its protein is CASREGLNTEAFF.

The V call is TRBV9, the J call TRBJ2-3; D is perhaps TRBD2 (7 bases). Germline-derived CDR1 and CDR2 are SGDLS and YYNGEE. Trimming pared 6 bases from V and 6 bases from J, leaving 17 bases between. The CDR3 contains 14 residues. The DNA for the CDR3 is TGTGCCAGCACCGCCTTCGGGGGGCGGGATACGCAGTATTTT. The encoded protein is CASTAFGGRDTQYF.

The chain employs TRBV5-1 and TRBJ2-3; 10 nucleotides agree with TRBD2. The CDR3 extends over 16 amino acids. J gave up 5 bases and V 1 base, and 7 bases lay outside the gene matches. CDR1 and CDR2 from the germline V gene are SGHRS and YFSETQ. The CDR3 nucleotides read TGCGCCAGCAGCTTGATGGTAGCGGGGGGAGGAGATACGCAGTATTTT. Encoded protein: CASSLMVAGGGDTQYF.

V gene TRBV7-8 combines with J gene TRBJ2-1; TRBD1 agrees at 9 bases. The CDR3 sequence is 15 residues long. V was clipped by 5 bases and J by 4 bases; unmatched bases: 6. CDR1 and CDR2 from the germline V gene are SGHVS and FQNEAQ. In DNA form, the CDR3 reads TGTGCCAGCAGCCAGGGACAGGGAGTTTACAATGAGCAGTTCTTC. Residues: CASSQGQGVYNEQFF.

This rearrangement joins TRBV5-5 to TRBJ1-1; no clear D. V was trimmed by 4 bases and J by 0 bases, leaving 16 bases between them. Germline values: CDR1 SGHKS, CDR2 YYEKEE (reference sequence). The CDR3 is made up of 16 amino acids. The CDR3: CASSPTGLSLNTEAFF. CDR3 coding DNA: TGTGCCAGCAGCCCTACCGGACTGAGCCTGAACACTGAAGCTTTCTTT.

The CDR3 sequence is CASSPDRGLYGYTF. The CDR3 nucleotides read TGTGCCAGCAGCCCGGACAGGGGGCTCTATGGCTACACCTTC. The genes are TRBV7-6 and TRBJ1-2; 11 nucleotides agree with TRBD1. Unmatched junction bases numbered 3, after V lost 5 bases and J lost 4 bases. CDR1 and CDR2 from the germline V gene are SGHVS and FNYEAQ. CDR3 length: 14 residues.

The V gene is TRBV2, the J gene TRBJ2-7; 8 bases are a match to TRBD1. V was clipped by 6 bases and J by 6 bases; unmatched bases: 13. CDR3 length equals 15 residues. Germline V lookup: CDR1 SNHLY, CDR2 FYNNEI. This CDR3 reads CASRAFVQGASEQYV. The CDR3, as DNA: TGTGCCAGCAGGGCATTTGTCCAGGGGGCGTCCGAGCAGTACGTC.